This T cell receptor (beta chain) was identified during a study of a mutant IDH1 vaccine in newly diagnosed glioma. Background on the study: During weeks 1, 3, 5, 7, 11, 15, 19 and 23, patients received eight vaccinations. Onset of vaccination occurred 4-6 weeks following radiotherapy alone, or with temozolomide cycles.

Data came from immunoSEQ multiplex PCR; TCRdb stores just in-frame clones and leaves some out. Among 40,000 to 55,000 clones listed, roughly 90% were seen once. The time point denotes: week 11, during vaccination. Vaccination comprised doses that each held 300 ug of mutant IDH1 20-mer peptide, plus topical imiquimod. Each tumor in the donors was a new WHO grade 3 or 4 astrocytoma, IDH1-mutant and ATRX-lost. General study results and limits: Vaccine-induced immune responses occurred in more than 85% of patients.

About this clone itself: What it recognizes is unknown.

V was clipped by 1 base and J by 2 bases; unmatched bases: 7. This CDR3 is 16 amino acids long. Germline CDR1 SGHVS, CDR2 FNYEAQ. The chain couples TRBV7-6 to TRBJ2-7, with TRBD1 identical over 8 bases. Material: PBMCs, obtained from a glioma patient whose treatment included an IDH1 peptide vaccine. This receptor was taken from a man aged 45 to 65 with glioma. The CDR3 nucleotides are TGTGCCAGCAGCTTAGAGGTGGGACAGGCCGCCTACGAGCAGTACTTC. Translated, it gives CASSLEVGQAAYEQYF.